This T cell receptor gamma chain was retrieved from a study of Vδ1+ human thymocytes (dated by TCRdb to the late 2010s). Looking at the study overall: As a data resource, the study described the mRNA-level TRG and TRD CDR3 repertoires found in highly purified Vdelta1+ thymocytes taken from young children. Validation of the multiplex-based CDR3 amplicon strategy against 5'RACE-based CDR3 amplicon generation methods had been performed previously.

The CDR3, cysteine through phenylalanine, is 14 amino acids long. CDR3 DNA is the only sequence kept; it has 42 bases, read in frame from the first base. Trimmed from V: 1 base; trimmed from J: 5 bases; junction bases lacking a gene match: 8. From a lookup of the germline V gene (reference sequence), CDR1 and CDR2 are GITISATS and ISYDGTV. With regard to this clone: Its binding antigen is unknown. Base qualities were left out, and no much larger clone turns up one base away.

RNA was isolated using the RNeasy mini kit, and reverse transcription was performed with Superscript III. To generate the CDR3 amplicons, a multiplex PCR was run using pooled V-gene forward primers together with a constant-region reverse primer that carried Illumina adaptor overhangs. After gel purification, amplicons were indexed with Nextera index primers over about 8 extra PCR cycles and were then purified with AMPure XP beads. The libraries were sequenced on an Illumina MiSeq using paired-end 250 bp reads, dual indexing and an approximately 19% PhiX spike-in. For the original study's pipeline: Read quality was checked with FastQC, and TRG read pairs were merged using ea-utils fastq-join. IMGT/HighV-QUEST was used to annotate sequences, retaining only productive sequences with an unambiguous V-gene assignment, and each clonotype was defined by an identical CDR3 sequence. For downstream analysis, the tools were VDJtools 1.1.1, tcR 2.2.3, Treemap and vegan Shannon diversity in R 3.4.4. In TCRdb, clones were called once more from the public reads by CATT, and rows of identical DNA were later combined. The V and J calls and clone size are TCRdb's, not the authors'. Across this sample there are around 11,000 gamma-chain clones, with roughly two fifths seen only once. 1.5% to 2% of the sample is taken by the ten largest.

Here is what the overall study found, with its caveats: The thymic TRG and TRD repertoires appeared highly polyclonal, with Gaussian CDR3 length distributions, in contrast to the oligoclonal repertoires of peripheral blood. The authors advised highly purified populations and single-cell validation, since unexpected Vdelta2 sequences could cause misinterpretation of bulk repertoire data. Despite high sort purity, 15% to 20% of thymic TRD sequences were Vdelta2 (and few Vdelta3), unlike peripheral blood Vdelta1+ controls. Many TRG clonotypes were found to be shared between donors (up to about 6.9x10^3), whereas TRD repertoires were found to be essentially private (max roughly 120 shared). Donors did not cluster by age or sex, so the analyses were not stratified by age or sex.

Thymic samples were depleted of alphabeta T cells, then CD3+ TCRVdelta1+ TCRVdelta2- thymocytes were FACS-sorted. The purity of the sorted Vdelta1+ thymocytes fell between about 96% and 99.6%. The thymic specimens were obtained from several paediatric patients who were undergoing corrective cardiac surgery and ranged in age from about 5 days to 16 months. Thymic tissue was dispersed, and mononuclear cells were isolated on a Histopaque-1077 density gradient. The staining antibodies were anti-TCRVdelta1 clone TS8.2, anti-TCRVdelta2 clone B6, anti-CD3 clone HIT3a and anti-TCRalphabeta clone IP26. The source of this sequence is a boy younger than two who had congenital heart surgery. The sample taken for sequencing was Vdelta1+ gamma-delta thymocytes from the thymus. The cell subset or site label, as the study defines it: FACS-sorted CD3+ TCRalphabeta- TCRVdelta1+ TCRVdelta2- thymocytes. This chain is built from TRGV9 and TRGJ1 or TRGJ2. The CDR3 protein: CALWEVGSNYKKLF. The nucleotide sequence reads TGTGCCTTGTGGGAGGTCGGGTCGAATTATAAGAAACTCTTT.